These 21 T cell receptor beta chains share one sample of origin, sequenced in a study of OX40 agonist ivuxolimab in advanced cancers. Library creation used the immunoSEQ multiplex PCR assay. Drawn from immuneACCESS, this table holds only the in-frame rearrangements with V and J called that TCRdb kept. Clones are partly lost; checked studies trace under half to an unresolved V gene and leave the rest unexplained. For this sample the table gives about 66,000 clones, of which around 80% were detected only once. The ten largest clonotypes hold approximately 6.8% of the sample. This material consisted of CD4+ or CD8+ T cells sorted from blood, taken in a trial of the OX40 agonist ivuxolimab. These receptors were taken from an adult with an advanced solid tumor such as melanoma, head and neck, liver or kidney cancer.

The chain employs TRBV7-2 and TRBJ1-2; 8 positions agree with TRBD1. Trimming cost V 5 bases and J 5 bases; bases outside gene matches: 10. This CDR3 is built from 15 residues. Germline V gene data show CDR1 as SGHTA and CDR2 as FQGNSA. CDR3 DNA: TGTGCCAGCAGCGCCCCGACAGGGGTTGGGTATGGCTACACCTTC. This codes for CASSAPTGVGYGYTF.

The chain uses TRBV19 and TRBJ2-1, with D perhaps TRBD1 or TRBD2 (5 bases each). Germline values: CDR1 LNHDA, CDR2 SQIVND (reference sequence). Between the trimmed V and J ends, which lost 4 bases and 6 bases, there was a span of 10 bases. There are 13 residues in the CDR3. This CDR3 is CASSTSGTNEQFF. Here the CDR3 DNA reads TGTGCCAGTAGTACCTCCGGGACCAATGAGCAGTTCTTC.

CDR3 sequence (DNA): TGTGCCAGCGGCCAACAGGGGGCTACTCAGCCCCAGCATTTT. This translates into CASGQQGATQPQHF. The chain links TRBV7-9 to TRBJ1-5; 9 bases match TRBD1. Germline V gives CDR1 SEHNR, CDR2 FQNEAQ (reference sequence). Trimming at V came to 8 bases and at J to 6 bases, leaving 8 bases not matched to a gene. The CDR3 runs to 14 residues.

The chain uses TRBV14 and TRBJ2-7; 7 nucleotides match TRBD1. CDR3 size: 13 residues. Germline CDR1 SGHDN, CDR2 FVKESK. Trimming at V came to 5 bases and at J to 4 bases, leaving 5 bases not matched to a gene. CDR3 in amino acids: CASSSPGQYEQYF. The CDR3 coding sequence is TGTGCCAGCAGCTCACCGGGACAGTACGAGCAGTACTTC.

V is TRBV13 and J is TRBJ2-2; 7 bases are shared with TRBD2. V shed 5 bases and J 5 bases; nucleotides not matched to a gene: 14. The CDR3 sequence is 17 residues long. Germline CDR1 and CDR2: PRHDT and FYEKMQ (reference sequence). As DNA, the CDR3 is TGTGCCAGCAGCCTAGCCGGACTAGTGCTGCGGACCGGGGAGCTGTTTTTT. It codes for CASSLAGLVLRTGELFF.

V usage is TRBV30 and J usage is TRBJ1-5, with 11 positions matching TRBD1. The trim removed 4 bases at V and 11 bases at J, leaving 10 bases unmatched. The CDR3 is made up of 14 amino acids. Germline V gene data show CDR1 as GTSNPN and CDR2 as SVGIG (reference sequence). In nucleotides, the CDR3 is TGTGCCTGGAATGGACAGGGGGCCTCGTCGGCCCAGCATTTT. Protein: CAWNGQGASSAQHF.

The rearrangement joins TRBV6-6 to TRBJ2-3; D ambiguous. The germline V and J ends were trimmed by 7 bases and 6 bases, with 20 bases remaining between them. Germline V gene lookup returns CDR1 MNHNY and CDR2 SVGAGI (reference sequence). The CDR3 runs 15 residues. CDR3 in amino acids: CASTPTVALRDTQYF. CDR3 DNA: TGTGCCAGCACCCCCACCGTAGCCCTCAGGGATACGCAGTATTTT.

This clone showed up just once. The CDR3 DNA reads TGTGCCAGCAGTTCCCCAGCGGGAGCCCAAATCGGACGGCTCTACAATGAGCAGTTCTTC. Amino acid sequence: CASSSPAGAQIGRLYNEQFF. J is TRBJ2-1 and V is TRBV28; TRBD2 aligns across 8 bases. Trimming at V came to 4 bases and at J to 3 bases, leaving 20 bases not matched to a gene. The germline V gene encodes CDR1 MDHEN and CDR2 SYDVKM. This CDR3 is built from 20 residues.

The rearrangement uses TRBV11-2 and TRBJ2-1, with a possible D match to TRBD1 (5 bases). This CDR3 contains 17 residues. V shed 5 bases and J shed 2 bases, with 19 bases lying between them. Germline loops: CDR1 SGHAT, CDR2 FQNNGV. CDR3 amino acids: CASSPLTGARTYNEQFF. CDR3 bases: TGTGCCAGCAGCCCGCTAACAGGTGCAAGGACCTACAATGAGCAGTTCTTC.

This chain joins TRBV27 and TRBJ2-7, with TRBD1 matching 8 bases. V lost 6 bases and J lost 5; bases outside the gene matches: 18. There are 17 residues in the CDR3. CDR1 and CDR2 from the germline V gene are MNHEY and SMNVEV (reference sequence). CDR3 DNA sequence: TGTGCCAGCAGCTCATGGGGGGCCAGGGGGCTCAGGGACGAGCAGTACTTC. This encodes CASSSWGARGLRDEQYF.

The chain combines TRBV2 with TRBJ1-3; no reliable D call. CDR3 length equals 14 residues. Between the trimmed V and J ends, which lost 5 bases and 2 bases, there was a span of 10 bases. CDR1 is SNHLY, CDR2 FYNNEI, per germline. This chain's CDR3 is CASSPGNTGNTIYF. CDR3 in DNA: TGTGCCAGCAGTCCCGGGAATACTGGAAACACCATATATTTT. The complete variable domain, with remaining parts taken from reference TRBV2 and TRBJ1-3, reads EPEVTQTPSHQVTQMGQEVILRCVPISNHLYFYWYRQILGQKVEFLVSFYNNEISEKSEIFDDQFSVERPDGSNFTLKIRSTKLEDSAMYFCASSPGNTGNTIYFGEGSWLTVV.

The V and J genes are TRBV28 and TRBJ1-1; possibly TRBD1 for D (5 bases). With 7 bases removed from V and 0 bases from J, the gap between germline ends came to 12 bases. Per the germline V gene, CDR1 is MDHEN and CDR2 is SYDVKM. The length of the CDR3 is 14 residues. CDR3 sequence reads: CASTPGGVNTEAFF. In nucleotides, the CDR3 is TGTGCCAGCACCCCGGGGGGGGTGAACACTGAAGCTTTCTTT.

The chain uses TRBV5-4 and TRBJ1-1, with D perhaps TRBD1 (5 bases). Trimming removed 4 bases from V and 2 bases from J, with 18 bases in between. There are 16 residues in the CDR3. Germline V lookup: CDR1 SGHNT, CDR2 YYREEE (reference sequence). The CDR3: CASSPDGMGVNTEAFF. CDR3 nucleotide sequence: TGTGCCAGCAGCCCCGATGGGATGGGGGTCAACACTGAAGCTTTCTTT.

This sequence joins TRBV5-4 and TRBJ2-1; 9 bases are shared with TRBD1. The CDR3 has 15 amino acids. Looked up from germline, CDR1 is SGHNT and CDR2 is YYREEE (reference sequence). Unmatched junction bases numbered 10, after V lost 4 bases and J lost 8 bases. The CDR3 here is CASSEGQGGRDEQFF. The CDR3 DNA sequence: TGTGCCAGCAGCGAGGGACAGGGAGGCCGCGATGAGCAGTTCTTC.

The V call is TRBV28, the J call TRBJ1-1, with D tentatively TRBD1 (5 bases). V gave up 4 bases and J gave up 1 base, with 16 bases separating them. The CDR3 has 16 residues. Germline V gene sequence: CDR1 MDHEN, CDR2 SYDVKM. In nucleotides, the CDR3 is TGTGCCAGCAGTTCCCCTGACTCGACAGAGAACACTGAAGCTTTCTTT. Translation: CASSSPDSTENTEAFF. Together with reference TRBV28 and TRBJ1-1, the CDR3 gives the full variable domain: DVKVTQSSRYLVKRTGEKVFLECVQDMDHENMFWYRQDPGLGLRLIYFSYDVKMKEKGDIPEGYSVSREKKERFSLILESASTNQTSMYLCASSSPDSTENTEAFFGQGTRLTVV.

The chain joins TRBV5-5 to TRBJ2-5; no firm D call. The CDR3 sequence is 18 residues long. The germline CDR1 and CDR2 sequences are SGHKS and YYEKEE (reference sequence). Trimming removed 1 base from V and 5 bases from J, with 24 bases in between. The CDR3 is CASSLHGDGRHFSETQYF. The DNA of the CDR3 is TGTGCCAGCAGCTTGCACGGAGACGGTCGTCATTTTTCGGAGACCCAGTACTTC.

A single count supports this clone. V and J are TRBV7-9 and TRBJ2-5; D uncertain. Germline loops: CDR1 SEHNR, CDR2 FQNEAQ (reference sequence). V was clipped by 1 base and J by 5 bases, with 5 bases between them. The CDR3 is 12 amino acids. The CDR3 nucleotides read TGTGCCAGCAGCTTAGTTCTTGAGACCCAGTACTTC. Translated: CASSLVLETQYF.

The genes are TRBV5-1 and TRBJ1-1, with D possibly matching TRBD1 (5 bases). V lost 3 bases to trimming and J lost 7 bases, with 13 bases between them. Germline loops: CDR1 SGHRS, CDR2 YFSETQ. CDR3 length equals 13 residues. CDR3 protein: CASSSLGHGEAFF. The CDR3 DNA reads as TGCGCCAGCAGCTCTCTCGGACACGGTGAAGCTTTCTTT.

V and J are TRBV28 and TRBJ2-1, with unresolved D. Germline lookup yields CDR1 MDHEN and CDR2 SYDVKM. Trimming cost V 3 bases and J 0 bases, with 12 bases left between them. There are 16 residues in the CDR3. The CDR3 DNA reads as TGTGCCAGCAGTTTCTTCAAGGTTTTCTCCTACAATGAGCAGTTCTTC. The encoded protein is CASSFFKVFSYNEQFF.

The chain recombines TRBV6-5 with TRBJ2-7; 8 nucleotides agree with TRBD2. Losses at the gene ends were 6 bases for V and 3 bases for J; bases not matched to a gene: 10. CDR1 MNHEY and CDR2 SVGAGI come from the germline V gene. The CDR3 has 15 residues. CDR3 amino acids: CASREMTSANYEQYF. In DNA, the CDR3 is TGTGCCAGCAGGGAGATGACTAGCGCCAACTACGAGCAGTACTTC.

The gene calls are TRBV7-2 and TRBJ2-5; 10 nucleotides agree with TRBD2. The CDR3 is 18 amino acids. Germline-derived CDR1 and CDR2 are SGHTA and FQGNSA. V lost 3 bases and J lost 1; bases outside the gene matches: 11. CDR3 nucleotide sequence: TGTGCCAGCAGCTTGGAACAGGGACTAGCGCTGAGCCAAGAGACCCAGTACTTC. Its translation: CASSLEQGLALSQETQYF. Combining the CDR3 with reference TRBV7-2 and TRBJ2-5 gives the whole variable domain GAGVSQSPSNKVTEKGKDVELRCDPISGHTALYWYRQSLGQGLEFLIYFQGNSAPDKSGLPSDRFSAERTGGSVSTLTIQRTQQEDSAVYLCASSLEQGLALSQETQYFGPGTRLLVL.